Listed below are T cell receptor beta chains from one sample, sequenced in a study of CD8 T cells in ankylosing spondylitis. Each CDR3 protein gets one entry after TCRdb re-called the 5' RACE reads with MiXCR. The sample includes some 840,000 distinct CDR3 sequences, 10% to 15% seen only once; the top ten take 0.45% to 0.6%. Sequenced material: blood, either unsorted or a sorted T cell fraction (not recorded which). The receptor set was obtained from a male donor with ankylosing spondylitis. Both conserved end residues are part of each CDR3. The D gene is left open where the match is weak. The size entry is marked missing in some rows and otherwise reads once, few, many or a size class.

TRBV6-2/TRBV6-3	TRBJ1-2	-	-	TGTGCCAGCAGTTACTCGGCTCGTTTTGGCTACACCTTC	CASSYSARFGYTF
TRBV9	TRBJ2-3	few	TRBD2	TGTGCCAGCAGCGTGCTGGGGGGGGCAGATACGCAGTATTTT	CASSVLGGADTQYF
TRBV5-1	TRBJ2-3	few	TRBD1	TGCGCCAGCAGCCCGCTAGGACAGGGCAACACAGATACGCAGTATTTT	CASSPLGQGNTDTQYF
TRBV5-1	TRBJ1-1	many	-	TGCGCCAGCAGCTTGGGTTCGGGGAACACTGAAGCTTTCTTT	CASSLGSGNTEAFF
TRBV11-1	TRBJ1-2	few	-	TGTGCCAGCAGCTTAGGCGGCGGCATTATCTTCGGCTACACCTTC	CASSLGGGIIFGYTF
TRBV12-3/TRBV12-4	TRBJ1-2	few	-	TGTGCCAGTGTTTCCGGGGGCCAATGGAGGGGCTACACCTTC	CASVSGGQWRGYTF
TRBV12-3/TRBV12-4	TRBJ1-4	few	TRBD1	TGTGCCAGCAGTCTCCTGACAGGGGGCTGGGAAAAACTGTTTTTT	CASSLLTGGWEKLFF
TRBV10-3	TRBJ1-1	-	-	TGTGCCATCAGCCCCACAGGGCTGTACACTGAAGCTTTCTTT	CAISPTGLYTEAFF
TRBV14	TRBJ2-5	few	TRBD2	TGTGCCAGCAGCCCTCTGGGTAGCGGGACTCGGGCCCAGTACTTC	CASSPLGSGTRAQYF
TRBV4-3	TRBJ2-1	many	TRBD2	TGCGCCAGCAGCCAAGATAGAAGGCGGGGGTACTACAATGAGCAGTTCTTC	CASSQDRRRGYYNEQFF
TRBV7-6	TRBJ2-5	few	-	TGTGCCAGCAGCTTAGGGACATCGGAAACCCAGTACTTC	CASSLGTSETQYF
TRBV18	TRBJ2-1	many	-	TGTGCCAGCTCACCACAAACGGGCGAGGATGAGCAGTTCTTC	CASSPQTGEDEQFF
TRBV5-1	TRBJ1-2	-	-	TGCGCCAGCAGCTTGTGGGGCTACGATGGCTACACCTTC	CASSLWGYDGYTF
TRBV5-1	TRBJ2-7	once	TRBD1	TGCGCCAGCAGCCCCGACAGGGGGAGTCCCTACGAGCAGTACTTC	CASSPDRGSPYEQYF
TRBV21-1	TRBJ2-7	-	-	TGTGCCAGGGTTCCGAACACCTCCTACGAGCAGTACTTC	CARVPNTSYEQYF
TRBV20-1	TRBJ1-2	-	TRBD1	TGCCAAACCCACAGAAGCCCGGGACAGGGGGCAAACTATGGCTACACCTTC	CQTHRSPGQGANYGYTF
TRBV15	TRBJ2-1	few	-	TGTGCCACCAGCAGTGACTCCCACAATGAGCAGTTCTTC	CATSSDSHNEQFF
TRBV27	TRBJ2-7	-	-	TGTGCCAGCACCCCGGATCCTTTTCGCTACGAGCAGTACTTC	CASTPDPFRYEQYF
TRBV20-1	TRBJ2-3	-	-	TGCAGTGCACAACGGGGGTTCGGGTCCACAGATACGCAGTATTTT	CSAQRGFGSTDTQYF
TRBV20-1	TRBJ2-1	few	TRBD2	TGCAGTGCTAGAACCGGGACTAGCAGCCATGAGCAGTTCTTC	CSARTGTSSHEQFF
TRBV15	TRBJ2-7	-	TRBD2	TGTGCCACCAGCCGCGGATCTAGCGGGGGGAATGAGCAGTACTTC	CATSRGSSGGNEQYF
TRBV4-3	TRBJ2-5	many	-	TGCGCCAGCGGGATACAGGGCGGAGAGACCCAGTACTTC	CASGIQGGETQYF
TRBV4-3	TRBJ2-7	-	-	TGCGCCAGCAGCCAAGGAACAGCGGACTCCTACGAGCAGTACTTC	CASSQGTADSYEQYF
TRBV7-2	TRBJ1-1	few	-	TGTGCCAGCAGCTTAGCTGCAGGAGAGAACACTGAAGCTTTCTTT	CASSLAAGENTEAFF
TRBV9	TRBJ2-7	few	-	TGTGCCAGCAGCCGCACGGTGGGGGACGAGCAGTACTTC	CASSRTVGDEQYF
TRBV24-1	TRBJ2-5	few	-	TGTGCCACCAGTGACCCTGTTGGGGGTGGAGAGACCCAGTACTTC	CATSDPVGGGETQYF
TRBV5-1	TRBJ2-7	many	TRBD1	TGCGCCAGCAGCTCGGGACAGGGCTACGAGCAGTACTTC	CASSSGQGYEQYF
TRBV5-1	TRBJ2-3	-	-	TGCGCCAGCAGCCCAACCCCCCAAGGCGCAGCGTATACAGATACGCAGTATTTT	CASSPTPQGAAYTDTQYF
TRBV27	TRBJ2-1	-	-	TGTGCCAGCAGTTCCCTAGCGCAGTACAATGAGCAGTTCTTC	CASSSLAQYNEQFF
TRBV12-3/TRBV12-4	TRBJ2-3	few	-	TGTGCCAGCAGTTTCTCCCCGGATACGCAGTATTTT	CASSFSPDTQYF
TRBV5-1	TRBJ2-1	few	-	TGCGCCAGCAGCTTTATCACGGGGGAAACTGAGCAGTTCTTC	CASSFITGETEQFF
TRBV7-6	TRBJ2-5	-	-	TGTGCCAGCAGCTTAGCGGGCTCAGGTGGGGAGACCCAGTACTTC	CASSLAGSGGETQYF
TRBV5-1	TRBJ1-2	many	-	TGCGCCAGCAGCTTACAACAGGACGCAGCTAACTATGGCTACACCTTC	CASSLQQDAANYGYTF